This note documents a single TCR beta chain sequence. No antigen is known for it. TCRdb's table, derived via immunoSEQ multiplex PCR, lists solely in-frame clones and lacks some. The data show approximately 46,000 clones, approximately 89% seen once. Time point defined: late/post reinfection, 12 to 24 weeks after detection. The sorted cells went straight to TCR sequencing with no prior in vitro expansion. CDR3 size: 13 residues. Germline CDR1 reads MNHEY; CDR2 reads SMNVEV (reference sequence). The ends were cut back, 7 bases at V and 4 bases at J, with 8 bases in the middle. The sample belongs to a study of memory CD8 T cells in hepatitis C reinfection. At the level of the study: Late or post reinfection samples were taken 12 to 24 weeks after detection. Study conclusions and caveats: Conclusions on public clonotypes and secondary clearance were not definitive with 4 or 5 donors.

The sample comprised naive CD8+ T cells sorted from blood. This TCR derives from a man aged 18 to 29 with hepatitis C virus infection. The chain couples TRBV27 to TRBJ1-6; D perhaps matches TRBD1 (5 bases). The CDR3 DNA is TGTGCCAGCACCGACAGTTATAATTCACCCCTCCACTTT. This encodes CASTDSYNSPLHF.